The 21 T cell receptor beta chains listed next were all sequenced from one sample in a study of cytomegalovirus exposure and HLA in healthy donors listed by TCRdb under 2017. Receptors were amplified or captured by the immunoSEQ multiplex PCR assay. For the multiplex PCR, a mixture combining 60 forward primers for TCR Vbeta segments and 13 reverse primers for TCR Jbeta segments was used. Sourced from immuneACCESS, this table was stored by TCRdb with only in-frame sequences that have V and J called. A share of the clones is absent; for the studies checked, an unresolved V gene accounts for under half, and the remainder has no known explanation. The sample has about 170,000 clones on record, roughly two thirds of them singletons. The ten largest make up approximately 5.1% of the sample. Sequencing input: PBMCs. The receptors come from a woman aged 18-30 years in good health and CMV-seropositive.

This clone was counted between two and nine times. The gene calls are TRBV13 and TRBJ1-5; possibly TRBD1 for D (6 bases). Germline assignment: CDR1 PRHDT and CDR2 FYEKMQ (reference sequence). With 0 bases removed from V and 1 base from J, the gap between germline ends came to 7 bases. The CDR3 has 15 residues. CDR3 DNA: TGTGCCAGCAGCTTAGGAGGGGGAAGCAATCAGCCCCAGCATTTT. The encoded protein is CASSLGGGSNQPQHF.

With regard to this clone: This CDR3 is also generated by other DNA sequences in the sample. V and J are TRBV9 and TRBJ2-7; 9 nucleotides agree with TRBD2. CDR1 and CDR2 (germline): SGDLS, YYNGEE. The CDR3 extends over 14 amino acids. V was clipped by 2 bases and J by 7 bases; unmatched bases: 7. DNA for the CDR3: TGTGCCAGCAGCGTGGGCGGGGGGGCGAGGGAGCAGTACTTC. Translation gives CASSVGGGAREQYF. The whole variable domain, remainder taken from reference TRBV9 and TRBJ2-7, is DSGVTQTPKHLITATGQRVTLRCSPRSGDLSVYWYQQSLDQGLQFLIQYYNGEERAKGNILERFSAQQFPDLHSELNLSSLELGDSALYFCASSVGGGAREQYFGPGTRLTVT.

This rearrangement joins TRBV13 to TRBJ1-1; 8 bases match TRBD1. The V segment lost 5 bases and the J segment 0 bases; nucleotides outside the gene matches: 11. The CDR3 sequence is 17 residues long. Germline V gene data show CDR1 as PRHDT and CDR2 as FYEKMQ (reference sequence). This chain's CDR3 is CASSADRAISMNTEAFF. The CDR3 region has the DNA TGTGCCAGCAGCGCGGACAGGGCCATCTCCATGAACACTGAAGCTTTCTTT. Full variable domain (missing parts from reference TRBV13 and TRBJ1-1): AAGVIQSPRHLIKEKRETATLKCYPIPRHDTVYWYQQGPGQDPQFLISFYEKMQSDKGSIPDRFSAQQFSDYHSELNMSSLELGDSALYFCASSADRAISMNTEAFFGQGTRLTVV.

This chain links TRBV9 with TRBJ2-3; TRBD1 matches at 9 bases. V gave up 6 bases and J gave up 2 bases; unmatched junction bases: 4. The germline V gene encodes CDR1 SGDLS and CDR2 YYNGEE. The CDR3 covers 14 residues. The CDR3 loop reads CASNTGGLTDTQYF. DNA of the CDR3: TGTGCCAGCAACACAGGGGGCCTCACAGATACGCAGTATTTT.

Remarks on this clone: An end of the junction differs from the germline gene, which may be a read error. The rearrangement uses TRBV7-9 and TRBJ2-5; 7 bases are shared with TRBD1. CDR1 is SEHNR, CDR2 FQNEAQ, per germline (reference sequence). There are 14 residues in the CDR3. The CDR3 reads CSSSNRDRQETQYF. The CDR3 DNA follows: TGTTCCAGCAGCAATAGGGACAGACAAGAGACCCAGTACTTC.

V is TRBV4-3 and J is TRBJ2-3; 7 nucleotides agree with TRBD2. The length of the CDR3 is 16 residues. V was pared by 3 bases and J by 1 base, with 7 bases of the junction left unmatched. Looked up from germline, CDR1 is LGHNA and CDR2 is YSLEER. The CDR3 reads CASSQYRLAGTDTQYF. Here the CDR3 DNA reads TGCGCCAGCAGCCAGTACAGGCTAGCGGGCACAGATACGCAGTATTTT.

A word on this clone: The junction does not match germline at one end; this may be a read error. The V call is TRBV7-2, the J call TRBJ1-5; perhaps TRBD1 as D (5 bases). CDR3 length equals 12 residues. Germline lookup yields CDR1 SGHTA and CDR2 FQGNSA. The CDR3 reads CASSVPAGPLFF. The CDR3 DNA reads TGTGCCAGCAGCGTGCCTGCGGGACCCCTGTTCTTT.

This chain joins TRBV6-5 and TRBJ2-7, with D possibly matching TRBD2 (6 bases). The CDR3 has 16 amino acids. The germline V gene encodes CDR1 MNHEY and CDR2 SVGAGI. V dropped 0 bases and J dropped 5 bases, with 17 bases sitting between them. The CDR3: CASSYSLTRATDEQYF. CDR3 nucleotide sequence: TGTGCCAGCAGTTACTCCCTGACTAGAGCGACGGACGAGCAGTACTTC.

This clone was picked up a small number of times. The CDR3 spells CASSLTGGAYGYTF. The CDR3 region has the DNA TGTGCCAGCAGCTTGACAGGGGGAGCCTATGGCTACACCTTC. This chain links TRBV13 with TRBJ1-2; TRBD1 matches 9 bases. Germline V gene data show CDR1 as PRHDT and CDR2 as FYEKMQ (reference sequence). CDR3 length equals 14 residues. The V gene end was trimmed by 3 bases and the J gene end by 4 bases; junction bases not matched to a gene: 3. The complete variable domain, with remaining parts taken from reference TRBV13 and TRBJ1-2, reads AAGVIQSPRHLIKEKRETATLKCYPIPRHDTVYWYQQGPGQDPQFLISFYEKMQSDKGSIPDRFSAQQFSDYHSELNMSSLELGDSALYFCASSLTGGAYGYTFGSGTRLTVV.

The CDR3 DNA is TGTGCCAGTAGTATAGATTTGACAGGGTTGAACACTGAAGCTTTCTTT. Translated, it gives CASSIDLTGLNTEAFF. The chain recombines TRBV19 with TRBJ1-1; 7 positions match TRBD1. V was clipped by 0 bases and J by 0 bases; unmatched bases: 4. The CDR3 spans 16 residues. Germline V CDR1 and CDR2: LNHDA, SQIVND (reference sequence).

The chain couples TRBV5-4 to TRBJ2-2; 10 bases match TRBD2. J lost 5 bases, V lost 2 bases, and 6 bases had no gene match. Germline-derived CDR1 and CDR2 are SGHNT and YYREEE (reference sequence). The CDR3 has 16 amino acids. The DNA for the CDR3 is TGTGCCAGCAGCTTCGAGCGGGGGGGCCTTACCGGGGAGCTGTTTTTT. It is translated as CASSFERGGLTGELFF.

A few counts support this clone. The chain couples TRBV9 to TRBJ2-7, with D perhaps matching TRBD1 (6 bases). Trimming removed 0 bases from V and 2 bases from J, with 12 bases in between. CDR3 size: 15 residues. Looked up from germline, CDR1 is SGDLS and CDR2 is YYNGEE. CDR3 in DNA: TGTGCCAGCAGCGTAGCCCCGGGGACAACCTACGAGCAGTACTTC. This sequence encodes CASSVAPGTTYEQYF.

The chain carries TRBV6-5 and TRBJ2-1, with 12 nucleotides matching TRBD2. Unmatched junction bases numbered 5, after V lost 4 bases and J lost 7 bases. This CDR3 is built from 15 residues. Germline lookup yields CDR1 MNHEY and CDR2 SVGAGI. This CDR3 is CASSSSGGAQNEQFF. DNA for the CDR3: TGTGCCAGCAGTTCTAGCGGGGGGGCACAGAATGAGCAGTTCTTC.

This clone came up once. Its ends do not fully match the called genes, so a read error is possible. The V and J genes are TRBV7-9 and TRBJ1-2; D is perhaps TRBD1 (6 bases). The CDR3 has 18 residues. The germline V gene encodes CDR1 SEHNR and CDR2 FQNEAQ (reference sequence). CDR3 in amino acids: CSSSSLLQYSGQNYGYTF. For the CDR3, the DNA is TGTTCCAGCAGCTCCCTCCTACAATATTCGGGACAAAACTATGGCTACACCTTC.

This clone was detected a few times. J is TRBJ1-1 and V is TRBV18; 9 bases match TRBD1. The CDR3 length is 17 residues. The V segment lost 4 bases and the J segment 1 base; nucleotides outside the gene matches: 10. CDR1 and CDR2 from the germline V gene are KGHSH and LQKENI. For the CDR3, the DNA is TGTGCCAGCTCACAAGTCCCGGGACAGGGAGCGAACACTGAAGCTTTCTTT. It codes for CASSQVPGQGANTEAFF.

This clone was seen a handful of times. An end of the junction does not agree with germline; a read error may underlie this. This chain joins TRBV7-9 and TRBJ2-2; 8 bases fit TRBD1. The CDR3 is made up of 16 amino acids. The germline gives CDR1 SEHNR, CDR2 FQNEAQ (reference sequence). The CDR3 coding sequence is TGTTCCAGCAGCCTCACTGTGACAGGGGAGGCCGGGGAGCTGTTTTTT. It yields the protein CSSSLTVTGEAGELFF.

The chain uses TRBV19 and TRBJ1-1; 7 bases are shared with TRBD1. There are 14 residues in the CDR3. V shed 6 bases, J shed 1 base, and the junction held 5 bases outside the gene matches. Germline V lookup: CDR1 LNHDA, CDR2 SQIVND (reference sequence). The CDR3 DNA reads TGTGCCAGTAGCCCCCGACAGGGGAACACTGAAGCTTTCTTT. The encoded protein is CASSPRQGNTEAFF. Together with reference TRBV19 and TRBJ1-1, the CDR3 gives the full variable domain: DGGITQSPKYLFRKEGQNVTLSCEQNLNHDAMYWYRQDPGQGLRLIYYSQIVNDFQKGDIAEGYSVSREKKESFPLTVTSAQKNPTAFYLCASSPRQGNTEAFFGQGTRLTVV.

This chain connects TRBV6-1 to TRBJ1-2; tentative D call: TRBD1 (6 bases). Per germline, CDR1 MNHNS and CDR2 SASEGT. Trimming stripped 8 bases from V and 0 bases from J, with 16 bases between. There are 15 residues in the CDR3. CDR3 in amino acids: CASAIGQNPNYGYTF. The CDR3 bases are TGTGCCAGCGCTATTGGACAGAACCCTAACTATGGCTACACCTTC.

The chain links TRBV12-5 to TRBJ1-1, with 11 nucleotides matching TRBD1. CDR3 size: 18 residues. In germline, CDR1 is LGHNT, CDR2 FRNRAP. Unmatched junction bases numbered 8, after V lost 2 bases and J lost 0 bases. CDR3 in amino acids: CASGLPRGQGVVNTEAFF. CDR3 nucleotide sequence: TGTGCTAGTGGTTTGCCCCGGGGACAGGGGGTAGTGAACACTGAAGCTTTCTTT. The full variable domain, with the rest looked up from reference TRBV12-5 and TRBJ1-1, is DARVTQTPRHKVTEMGQEVTMRCQPILGHNTVFWYRQTMMQGLELLAYFRNRAPLDDSGMPKDRFSAEMPDATLATLKIQPSEPRDSAVYFCASGLPRGQGVVNTEAFFGQGTRLTVV.

This rearrangement joins TRBV5-1 to TRBJ2-1; 10 nucleotides agree with TRBD2. V lost 0 bases and J lost 4; bases outside the gene matches: 4. The CDR3 runs 16 residues. The germline CDR1 and CDR2 sequences are SGHRS and YFSETQ. CDR3 DNA sequence: TGCGCCAGCAGCTTGGAAGGACTAGCGGTGTACAATGAGCAGTTCTTC. Protein sequence: CASSLEGLAVYNEQFF. The variable domain in full, with the rest retrieved from reference TRBV5-1 and TRBJ2-1, is KAGVTQTPRYLIKTRGQQVTLSCSPISGHRSVSWYQQTPGQGLQFLFEYFSETQRNKGNFPGRFSGRQFSNSRSEMNVSTLELGDSALYLCASSLEGLAVYNEQFFGPGTRLTVL.

The chain is built from TRBV7-9 and TRBJ2-2; TRBD1 matches 7 bases. Germline V gene lookup returns CDR1 SEHNR and CDR2 FQNEAQ (reference sequence). With V trimmed by 3 bases and J by 3 bases, 10 bases remained unmatched. CDR3 length: 17 amino acids. CDR3 bases: TGTGCCAGCAGCTTGTTCAGGGGGAATGCGTACACCGGGGAGCTGTTTTTT. This translates into CASSLFRGNAYTGELFF.